This TCR beta chain was found in a study of T cells in Graves' hyperthyroidism and ophthalmopathy. Of note for this clonotype: Its antigen remains unidentified.

Hyperthyroidism, newly diagnosed and lasting under 2 months, affected patients aged 18 to 65. Regions amplified from RNA transcripts were the TCR beta CDR3 regions. HTBI primers drove first-round RT-PCR of the TCR CDR3. TCRdb recomputed calls from the multiplex PCR reads with MiXCR, one row per CDR3 protein. The sample has fewer than 400,000 distinct CDR3 sequences; around a sixth are singletons. The study, taken as a whole, reports: Onset of ophthalmopathy came a median 6.5 months after the model predicted it.

Sequencing was carried out using blood. The TCR was taken from a woman aged 18-29 years with Graves' hyperthyroidism that later progressed to Graves' ophthalmopathy.

CDR3 protein: CATSEPAGTGREKLFF. The CDR3 DNA reads as TGTGCCACCAGTGAACCTGCCGGGACAGGGCGTGAAAAACTGTTTTTT. V usage is TRBV24-1 and J usage is TRBJ1-4, with 9 bases fitting TRBD1. The V gene's germline CDR1 is KGHDR and CDR2 SFDVKD. The trim removed 4 bases at V and 7 bases at J, leaving 9 bases unmatched. The CDR3 runs 16 residues.